This T cell receptor beta chain derives from a study of blood T cell repertoires in COVID-19 (dated by TCRdb to about 2020). As for the study more broadly: Samples covering the acute and convalescent phases of COVID-19 were provided by collaborators in the United States, Italy and Spain. The prospective study material was composed of cDNA or gDNA derived from T cells, B-cell-depleted T cells, or PBMCs. Deeply sampled blood TCRbeta repertoires from subjects exposed to, actively infected with, or recovered from COVID-19 were included in the dataset. A freely available public database, intended as a resource for researchers studying the immune response to SARS-CoV-2, is where the repertoires were released. Samples were obtained from the ongoing ImmuneRACE study (first 160 participants) and from roughly 1,300 subjects provided by 6 global collaborators. A de-identified subject ID, COVID-19 status, age in years and sex were almost always included in the sample metadata. Where HLA class I and class II types were available, the types were taken from metadata supplied by the sample provider, not from assay-based typing.

What the authors observed across the whole study: The amount of clinical and demographic metadata varied by source and participant and was provided uncurated.

This clone appeared a few times. Its antigen is unknown. Base qualities are not at hand, and no much larger clone is one base apart. Each collaborating institution followed its own protocols to collect whole blood in K2EDTA tubes. For TCRbeta analysis, collaborators shipped samples in one of three forms: frozen whole blood, isolated PBMCs, or DNA extracted from either of those sample types. The immunoSEQ Assay, a bias-controlled multiplex PCR, was used to amplify TCRbeta CDR3 regions from genomic DNA. Per the source publication's procedure: Within the assay, amplification of reference gene primers was used to estimate how many nucleated cells each sample contained. To quantify the absolute abundance of each unique TCRbeta CDR3 rearrangement, sequence reads were collapsed and filtered. For each sample, productive Simpson clonality was calculated by taking the square root of Simpson's diversity index across productive rearrangements. What TCRdb holds here is the immuneACCESS table cut down to in-frame rearrangements. Part of the clones is not present; checked against another copy, under half of the missing clones reflect an unresolved V gene, and the others are unexplained. V and J calls and clone size are those listed in that table; D and trimming were worked out from the DNA. In this sample the table shows tens of thousands of clones, 70% to 90% of which occur a single time. The top ten constitute under 30% of the sample.

V is reduced by 2 bases and J by 4 bases, leaving a spacing of 9 bases between them. The germline V gene gives CDR1 as SNHLY and CDR2 as FYNNEI. Reading from cysteine to phenylalanine, the CDR3 counts 13 amino acids. Only the CDR3 DNA is retained, 39 bases long and in frame from the first base. This sequence originates from a human donor in a cohort sampled during active COVID-19. Sequences were obtained from peripheral blood. The V gene is TRBV2 and the J gene is TRBJ2-7, with no confidently assigned D gene. CDR3 loop: CASSELAEYEQYF. The nucleotide sequence reads as follows: TGTGCCAGCAGTGAACTGGCAGAATACGAGCAGTACTTC.